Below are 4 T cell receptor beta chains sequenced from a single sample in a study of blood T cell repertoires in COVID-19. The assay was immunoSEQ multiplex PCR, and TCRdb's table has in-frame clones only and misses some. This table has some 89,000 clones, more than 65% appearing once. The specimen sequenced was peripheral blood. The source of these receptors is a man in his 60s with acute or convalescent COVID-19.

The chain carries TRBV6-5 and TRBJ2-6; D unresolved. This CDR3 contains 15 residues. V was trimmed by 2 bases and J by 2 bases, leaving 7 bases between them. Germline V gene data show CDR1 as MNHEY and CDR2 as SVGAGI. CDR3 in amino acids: CASSYGQAGANVLTF. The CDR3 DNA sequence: TGTGCCAGCAGTTACGGGCAGGCTGGGGCCAACGTCCTGACTTTC.

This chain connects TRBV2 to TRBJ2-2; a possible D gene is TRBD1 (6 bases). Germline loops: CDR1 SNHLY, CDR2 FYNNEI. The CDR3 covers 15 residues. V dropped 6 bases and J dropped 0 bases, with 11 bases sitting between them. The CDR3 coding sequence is TGTGCCAGCAGGCGGACAGCCTCGAACACCGGGGAGCTGTTTTTT. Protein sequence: CASRRTASNTGELFF.

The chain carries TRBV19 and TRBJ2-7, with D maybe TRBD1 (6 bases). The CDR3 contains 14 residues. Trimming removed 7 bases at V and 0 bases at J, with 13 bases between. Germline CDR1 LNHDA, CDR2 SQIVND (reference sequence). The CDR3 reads CASTPNRDSYEQYF. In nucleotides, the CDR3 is TGTGCCAGTACCCCAAACAGGGACTCCTACGAGCAGTACTTC.

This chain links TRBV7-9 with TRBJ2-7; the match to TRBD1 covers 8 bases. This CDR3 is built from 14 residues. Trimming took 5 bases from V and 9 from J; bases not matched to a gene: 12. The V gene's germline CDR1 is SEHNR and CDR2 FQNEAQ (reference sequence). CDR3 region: CASSPDRAVKAQYF. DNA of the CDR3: TGTGCCAGCAGCCCGGACAGGGCCGTCAAGGCGCAGTACTTC.